This entry is about one TCR beta chain. This specimen belongs to a study of blood T cell repertoires in COVID-19. Original handling: Researchers report that nucleated cell counts were estimated from reference gene primer amplification. Sequencing was performed with immunoSEQ multiplex PCR; in TCRdb, only in-frame clones are kept and a portion is missing. The V and J calls and clone size come from that table; D and trimming were worked out from the DNA. The table lists tens of thousands of clones, around 89% of them singletons. The CDR3 totals 16 residues. Trimming took off 2 bases at V and 6 bases at J, with 17 bases between the two ends. Germline V gene sequence: CDR1 MNHEY, CDR2 SVGEGT.

J is TRBJ1-5 and V is TRBV6-2 or TRBV6-3, with D unclear. The TCR sequence derives from a man in his fifties with COVID-19, enrolled during active disease. Specimen: peripheral blood. The DNA for the CDR3 is TGTGCCAGCAGTTACGTCGGGATTAGTTCGGCTCAGCCCCAGCATTTT. Translation gives CASSYVGISSAQPQHF.